The present T cell receptor (beta chain) was sequenced within a study of T cells in Graves' hyperthyroidism and ophthalmopathy. The source material, RNA transcripts, was used to amplify TCR beta CDR3 regions. HTBI primers drove first-round RT-PCR of the TCR CDR3. A single record per CDR3 protein comes from TCRdb applying MiXCR to the multiplex PCR reads. Among more than 350,000 distinct CDR3 sequences listed, roughly 15% were seen once. V trimming: 5 bases; J trimming: 3 bases; junction bases outside the gene matches: 11. CDR1 and CDR2 from the germline V gene are SEHNR and FQNEAQ (reference sequence). The CDR3 extends over 18 amino acids.

This TCR came from a woman aged 25 to 45 with Graves' hyperthyroidism that later progressed to Graves' ophthalmopathy. This chain connects TRBV7-9 to TRBJ1-4, with 11 bases fitting TRBD1. The material sequenced was blood. Written as DNA, the CDR3 is TGTGCCAGCAGCCACCCGGGACAGGGGGAAGCACCTAATGAAAAACTGTTTTTT. Its protein product is CASSHPGQGEAPNEKLFF.